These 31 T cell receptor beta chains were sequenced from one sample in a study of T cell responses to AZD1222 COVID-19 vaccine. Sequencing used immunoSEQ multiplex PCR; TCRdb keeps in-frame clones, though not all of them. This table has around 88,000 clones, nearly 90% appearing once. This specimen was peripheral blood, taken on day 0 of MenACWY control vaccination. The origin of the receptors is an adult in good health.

CDR3 nucleotide sequence: TGTGCCAGCAGTGGGGACTGGGATTCGGTTGGCTACACCTTC. Amino acid sequence: CASSGDWDSVGYTF. The chain carries TRBV2 and TRBJ1-2; TRBD1 might be the D (5 bases). The V and J ends lost 4 bases and 7 bases respectively, with 16 bases between them. The CDR3 is 14 amino acids. CDR1 is SNHLY, CDR2 FYNNEI, per germline.

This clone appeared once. In DNA form, the CDR3 reads TGTGCCAGCAGCGTAGCTCAAGGGGGGTTTTCAGATACGCAGTATTTT. This sequence encodes CASSVAQGGFSDTQYF. The rearrangement links TRBV9 to TRBJ2-3; tentatively, D is TRBD1 or TRBD2 (6 bases each). The V and J ends lost 0 bases and 4 bases respectively, with 15 bases between them. CDR1 and CDR2 from the germline V gene are SGDLS and YYNGEE. The CDR3 sequence is 16 residues long. Looking up the rest from reference TRBV9 and TRBJ2-3 gives the full variable domain: DSGVTQTPKHLITATGQRVTLRCSPRSGDLSVYWYQQSLDQGLQFLIQYYNGEERAKGNILERFSAQQFPDLHSELNLSSLELGDSALYFCASSVAQGGFSDTQYFGPGTRLTVL.

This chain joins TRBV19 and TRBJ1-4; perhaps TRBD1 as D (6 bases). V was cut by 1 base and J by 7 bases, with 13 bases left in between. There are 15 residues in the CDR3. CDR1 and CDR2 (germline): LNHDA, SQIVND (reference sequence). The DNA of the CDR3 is TGTGCCAGTAGTATAGCTGACAGGAGGACTGAAAAACTGTTTTTT. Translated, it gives CASSIADRRTEKLFF.

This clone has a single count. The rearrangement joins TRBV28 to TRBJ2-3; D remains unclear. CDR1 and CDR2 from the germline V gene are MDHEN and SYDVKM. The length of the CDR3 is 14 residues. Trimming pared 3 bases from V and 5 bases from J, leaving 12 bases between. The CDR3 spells CASSFSPSGDTQYF. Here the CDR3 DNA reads TGTGCCAGCAGTTTTAGCCCGAGTGGAGATACGCAGTATTTT.

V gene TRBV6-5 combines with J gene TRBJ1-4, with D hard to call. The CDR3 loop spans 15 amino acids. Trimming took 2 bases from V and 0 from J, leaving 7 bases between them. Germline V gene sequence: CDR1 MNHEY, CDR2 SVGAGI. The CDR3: CASSYPPATNEKLFF. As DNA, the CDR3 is TGTGCCAGCAGTTACCCACCGGCAACTAATGAAAAACTGTTTTTT.

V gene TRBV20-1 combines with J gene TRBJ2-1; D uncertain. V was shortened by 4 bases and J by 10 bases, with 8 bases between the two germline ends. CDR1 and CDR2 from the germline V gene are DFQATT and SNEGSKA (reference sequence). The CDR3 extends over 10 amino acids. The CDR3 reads CSAMDGEQFF. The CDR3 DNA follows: TGCAGTGCTATGGACGGCGAGCAGTTCTTC.

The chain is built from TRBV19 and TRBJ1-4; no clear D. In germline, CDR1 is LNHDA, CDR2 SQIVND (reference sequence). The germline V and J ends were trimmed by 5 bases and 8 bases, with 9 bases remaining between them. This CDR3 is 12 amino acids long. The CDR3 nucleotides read TGTGCCAGTAGTGGAGACCAAGAAAAACTGTTTTTT. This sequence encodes CASSGDQEKLFF.

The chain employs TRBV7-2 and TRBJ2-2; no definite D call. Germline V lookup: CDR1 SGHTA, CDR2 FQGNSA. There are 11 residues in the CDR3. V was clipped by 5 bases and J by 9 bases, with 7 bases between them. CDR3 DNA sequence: TGTGCCAGCAGCAATAGCAGGGAGCTGTTTTTT. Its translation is CASSNSRELFF.

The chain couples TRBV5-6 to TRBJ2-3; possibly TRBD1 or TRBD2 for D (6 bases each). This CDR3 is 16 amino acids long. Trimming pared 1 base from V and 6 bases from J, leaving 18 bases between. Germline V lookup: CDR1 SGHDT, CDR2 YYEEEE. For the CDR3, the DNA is TGTGCCAGCAGCTTGAATAGGGGGGCATATGGGGATACGCAGTATTTT. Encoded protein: CASSLNRGAYGDTQYF.

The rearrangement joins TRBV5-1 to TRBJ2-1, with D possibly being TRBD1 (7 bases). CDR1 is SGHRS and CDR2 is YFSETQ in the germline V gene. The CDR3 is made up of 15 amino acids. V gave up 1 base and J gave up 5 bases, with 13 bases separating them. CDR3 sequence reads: CASSLQEGANNEQFF. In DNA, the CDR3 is TGCGCCAGCAGCTTGCAGGAGGGGGCCAACAATGAGCAGTTCTTC.

CDR3 sequence reads: CASSAETGRWNEKLFF. DNA of the CDR3: TGTGCCAGTAGTGCGGAAACGGGACGGTGGAATGAAAAACTGTTTTTT. The chain combines TRBV19 with TRBJ1-4, with a possible D match to TRBD1 (5 bases). From germline, CDR1 is LNHDA and CDR2 SQIVND (reference sequence). Between the trimmed V and J ends, which lost 5 bases and 5 bases, there was a span of 18 bases. The CDR3 extends over 16 amino acids.

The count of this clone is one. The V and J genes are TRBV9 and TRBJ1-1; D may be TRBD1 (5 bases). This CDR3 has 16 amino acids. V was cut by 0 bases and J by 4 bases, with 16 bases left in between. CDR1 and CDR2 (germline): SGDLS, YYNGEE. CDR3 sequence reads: CASSVELGSGGTEAFF. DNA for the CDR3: TGTGCCAGCAGCGTAGAGTTGGGGTCGGGGGGCACTGAAGCTTTCTTT.

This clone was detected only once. The CDR3, as DNA: TGTGCCAGCAGTGAGGGGCAGGGGGATTCACCCCTCCACTTT. Protein product: CASSEGQGDSPLHF. The rearrangement uses TRBV2 and TRBJ1-6; 7 positions match TRBD1. Looked up from germline, CDR1 is SNHLY and CDR2 is FYNNEI. The CDR3 is made up of 14 amino acids. Trimming removed 3 bases from V and 8 bases from J; junction bases left unmatched: 4.

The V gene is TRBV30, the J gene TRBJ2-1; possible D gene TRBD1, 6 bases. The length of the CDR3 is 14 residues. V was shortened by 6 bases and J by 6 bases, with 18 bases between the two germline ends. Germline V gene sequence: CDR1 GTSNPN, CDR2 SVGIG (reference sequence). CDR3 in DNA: TGTGCCTGCTCCCCCGGAGCAGGGGTCAATGAGCAGTTCTTC. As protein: CACSPGAGVNEQFF.

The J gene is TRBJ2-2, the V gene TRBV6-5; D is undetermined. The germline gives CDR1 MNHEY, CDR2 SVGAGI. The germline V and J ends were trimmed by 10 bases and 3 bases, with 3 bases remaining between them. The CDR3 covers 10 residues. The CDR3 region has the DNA TGTGCCACCTACACCGGGGAGCTGTTTTTT. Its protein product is CATYTGELFF.

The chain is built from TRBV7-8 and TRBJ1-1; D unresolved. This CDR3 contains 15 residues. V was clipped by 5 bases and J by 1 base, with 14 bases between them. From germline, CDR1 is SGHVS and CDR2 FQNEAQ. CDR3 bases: TGTGCCAGCAGCCCCGGCTCAAACCGGAACACTGAAGCTTTCTTT. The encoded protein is CASSPGSNRNTEAFF.

DNA for the CDR3: TGCGCCAGCAGCTTGGTGGGACAGGGAAGTTCACCCCTCCACTTT. The encoded protein is CASSLVGQGSSPLHF. The chain combines TRBV5-1 with TRBJ1-6; 9 nucleotides align to TRBD1. V lost 0 bases and J lost 9; bases outside the gene matches: 4. CDR1 SGHRS and CDR2 YFSETQ come from the germline V gene. This CDR3 region has 15 residues. The full variable domain, with the rest looked up from reference TRBV5-1 and TRBJ1-6, is KAGVTQTPRYLIKTRGQQVTLSCSPISGHRSVSWYQQTPGQGLQFLFEYFSETQRNKGNFPGRFSGRQFSNSRSEMNVSTLELGDSALYLCASSLVGQGSSPLHFGNGTRLTVT.

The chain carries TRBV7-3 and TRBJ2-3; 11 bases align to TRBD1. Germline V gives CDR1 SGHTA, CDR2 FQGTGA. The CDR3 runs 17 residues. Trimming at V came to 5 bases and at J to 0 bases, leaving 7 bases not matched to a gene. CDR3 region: CASSPWTGGGSTDTQYF. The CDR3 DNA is TGTGCCAGCAGCCCCTGGACAGGGGGCGGGAGCACAGATACGCAGTATTTT.

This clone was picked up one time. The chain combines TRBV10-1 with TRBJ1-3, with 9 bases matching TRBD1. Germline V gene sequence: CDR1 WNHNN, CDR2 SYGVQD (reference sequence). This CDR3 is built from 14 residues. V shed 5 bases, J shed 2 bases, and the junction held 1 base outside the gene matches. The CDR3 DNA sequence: TGCGCCAGCAGTCGGACAGGGGCTGGAAACACCATATATTTT. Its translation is CASSRTGAGNTIYF.

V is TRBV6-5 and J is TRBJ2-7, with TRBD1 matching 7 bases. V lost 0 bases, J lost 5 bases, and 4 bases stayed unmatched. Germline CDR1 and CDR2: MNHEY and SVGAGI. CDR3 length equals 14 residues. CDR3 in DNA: TGTGCCAGCAGTTACTCGGTAGGGGGCAACGAGCAGTACTTC. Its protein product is CASSYSVGGNEQYF.

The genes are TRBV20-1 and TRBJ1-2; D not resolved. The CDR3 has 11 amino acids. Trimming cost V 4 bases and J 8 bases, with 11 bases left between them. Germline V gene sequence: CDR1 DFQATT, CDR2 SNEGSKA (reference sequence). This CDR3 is CSAITEEGYTF. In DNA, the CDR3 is TGCAGTGCTATTACAGAGGAAGGCTACACCTTC.

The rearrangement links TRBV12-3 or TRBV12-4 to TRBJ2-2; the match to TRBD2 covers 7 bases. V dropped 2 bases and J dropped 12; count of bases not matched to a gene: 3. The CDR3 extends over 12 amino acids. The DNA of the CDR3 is TGTGCCAGCAGTTTATCAGCGGGGAAGCTGTTTTTT. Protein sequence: CASSLSAGKLFF.

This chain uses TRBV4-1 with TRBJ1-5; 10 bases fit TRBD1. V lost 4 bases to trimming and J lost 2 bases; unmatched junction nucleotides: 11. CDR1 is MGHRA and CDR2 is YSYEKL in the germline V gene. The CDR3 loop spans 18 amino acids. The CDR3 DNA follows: TGCGCCAGCAGCCCTGGACAGGGGGTATCCTACGGCAATCAGCCCCAGCATTTT. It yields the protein CASSPGQGVSYGNQPQHF.

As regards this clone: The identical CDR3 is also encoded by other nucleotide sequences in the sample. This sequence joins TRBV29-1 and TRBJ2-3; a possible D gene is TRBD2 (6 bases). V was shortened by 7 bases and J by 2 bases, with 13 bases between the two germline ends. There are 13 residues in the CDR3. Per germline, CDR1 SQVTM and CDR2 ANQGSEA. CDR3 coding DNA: TGCAGCGGTAGCGGAGTTTCCACAGATACGCAGTATTTT. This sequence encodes CSGSGVSTDTQYF.

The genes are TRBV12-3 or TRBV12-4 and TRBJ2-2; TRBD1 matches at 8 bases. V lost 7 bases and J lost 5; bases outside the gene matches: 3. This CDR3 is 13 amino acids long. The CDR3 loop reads CASITGGTGELFF. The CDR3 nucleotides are TGTGCCAGCATTACAGGGGGGACCGGGGAGCTGTTTTTT.

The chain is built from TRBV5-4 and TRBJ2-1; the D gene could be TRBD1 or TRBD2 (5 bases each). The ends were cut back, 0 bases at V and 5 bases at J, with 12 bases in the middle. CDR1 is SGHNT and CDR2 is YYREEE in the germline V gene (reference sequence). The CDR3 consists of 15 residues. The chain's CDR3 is CASSLEGPLNNEQFF. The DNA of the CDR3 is TGTGCCAGCAGCTTGGAGGGACCCCTAAACAATGAGCAGTTCTTC. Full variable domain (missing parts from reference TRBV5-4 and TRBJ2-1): ETGVTQSPTHLIKTRGQQVTLRCSSQSGHNTVSWYQQALGQGPQFIFQYYREEENGRGNFPPRFSGLQFPNYSSELNVNALELDDSALYLCASSLEGPLNNEQFFGPGTRLTVL.

The DNA of the CDR3 is TGTGCCAGCAGCTTATGGGACAGCGGGAGGGGTAATGAAAAACTGTTTTTT. It specifies CASSLWDSGRGNEKLFF. The chain combines TRBV7-6 with TRBJ1-4; 7 nucleotides match TRBD1. With V trimmed by 2 bases and J by 4 bases, 10 bases remained unmatched. The length of the CDR3 is 17 residues. CDR1 and CDR2 from the germline V gene are SGHVS and FNYEAQ. Full variable domain (missing parts from reference TRBV7-6 and TRBJ1-4): GAGVSQSPRYKVTKRGQDVALRCDPISGHVSLYWYRQALGQGPEFLTYFNYEAQQDKSGLPNDRFSAERPEGSISTLTIQRTEQRDSAMYRCASSLWDSGRGNEKLFFGSGTQLSVL.

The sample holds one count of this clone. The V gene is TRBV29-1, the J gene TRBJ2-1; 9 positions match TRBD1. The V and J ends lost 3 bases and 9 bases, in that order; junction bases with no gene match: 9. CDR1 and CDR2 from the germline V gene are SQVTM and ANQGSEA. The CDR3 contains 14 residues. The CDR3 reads CSVDTGGIASEQFF. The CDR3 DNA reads TGCAGCGTTGATACAGGGGGCATTGCGAGTGAGCAGTTCTTC.

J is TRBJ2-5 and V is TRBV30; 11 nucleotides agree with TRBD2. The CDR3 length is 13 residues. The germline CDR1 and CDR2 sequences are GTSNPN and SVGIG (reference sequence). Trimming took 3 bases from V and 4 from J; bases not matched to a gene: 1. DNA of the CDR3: TGTGCCTGGAGGACTAGCGGGGCAGAGACCCAGTACTTC. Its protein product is CAWRTSGAETQYF.

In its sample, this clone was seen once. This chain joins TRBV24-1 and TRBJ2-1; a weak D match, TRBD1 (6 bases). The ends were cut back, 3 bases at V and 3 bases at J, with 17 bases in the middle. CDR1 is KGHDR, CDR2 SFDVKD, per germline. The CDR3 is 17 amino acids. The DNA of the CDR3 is TGTGCCACCAGTGATCTCCGACAGGAGCCGGGCTACAATGAGCAGTTCTTC. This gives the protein CATSDLRQEPGYNEQFF.

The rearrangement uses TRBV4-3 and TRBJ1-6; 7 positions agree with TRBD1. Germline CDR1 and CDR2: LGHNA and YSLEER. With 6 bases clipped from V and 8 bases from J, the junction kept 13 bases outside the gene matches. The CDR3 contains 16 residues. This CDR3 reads CASSPTGQDRYSPLHF. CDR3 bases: TGCGCCAGCAGTCCCACAGGACAGGACCGGTATTCACCCCTCCACTTT.